This T cell receptor beta chain was observed in a study of T cells in Graves' hyperthyroidism and ophthalmopathy. The TCR beta CDR3 regions underwent amplification using RNA transcripts as the source. Researchers ran a first-round RT-PCR on the TCR CDR3 using the HTBI primer set. In TCRdb, the multiplex PCR reads were re-called with MiXCR into one record per CDR3 protein. The top ten clones hold less than 3.5% of a sample with about 600,000 distinct CDR3 sequences, 16% of them seen once. Trimming cost V 2 bases and J 2 bases, with 14 bases left between them. This CDR3 region has 16 residues. The V gene's germline CDR1 is SNHLY and CDR2 FYNNEI. A few counts support this clonotype. This may come from a read error, since a much larger clone is one base off. This likely comes from a read error, as the CDR3 has no conserved phenylalanine or tryptophan at its end. Ophthalmopathy in the patients scored at least 3 on Clinical Activity Score and at least 4 on NOSPECS grade, lasting under 3 months. The study left out patients who had uncontrolled infection, other autoimmune disease, pregnancy or lactation. Diagnoses were made from clinical symptoms, serum measures (thyroxine and TRAb), thyroid ultrasound and orbital computed tomography.

The chain combines TRBV2 with TRBJ2-3; D is perhaps TRBD1 or TRBD2 (6 bases each). Sequenced material: blood. This receptor was obtained from a woman between 35 and 50 years old with Graves' ophthalmopathy. The CDR3 region has the DNA TGTGCCAGCAGTGAATGGGGGGCCCGAACCACAGATACGCAGTATCTT. The encoded protein is CASSEWGARTTDTQYL.